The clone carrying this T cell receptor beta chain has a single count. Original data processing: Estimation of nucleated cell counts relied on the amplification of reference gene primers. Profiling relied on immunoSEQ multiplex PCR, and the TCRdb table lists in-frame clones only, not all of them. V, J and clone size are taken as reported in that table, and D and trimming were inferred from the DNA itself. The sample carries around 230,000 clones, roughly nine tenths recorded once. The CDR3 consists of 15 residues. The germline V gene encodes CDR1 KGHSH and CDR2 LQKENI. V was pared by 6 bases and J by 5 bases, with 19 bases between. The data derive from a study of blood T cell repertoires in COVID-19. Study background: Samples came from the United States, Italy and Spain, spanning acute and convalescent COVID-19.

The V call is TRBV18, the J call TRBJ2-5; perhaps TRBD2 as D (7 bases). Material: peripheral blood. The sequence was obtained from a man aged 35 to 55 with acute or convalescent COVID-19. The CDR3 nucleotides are TGTGCCAGCTCCCCAGGGGAGGGTCTGGTGGAGACCCAGTACTTC. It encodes CASSPGEGLVETQYF.